The 13 T cell receptor beta chains in this list originate from one sample, sequenced in a study of human thymus T cells. TCRdb's table, derived via immunoSEQ multiplex PCR, lists solely in-frame clones and lacks some. The sample includes 35,000 to 55,000 clones, about 93% of them seen just once. The sample was blood. The receptors originated from a boy under three years old with a congenital heart defect but otherwise immunologically healthy.

V is TRBV6-4 and J is TRBJ2-5; D is perhaps TRBD1 or TRBD2 (7 bases each). The germline CDR1 and CDR2 sequences are MRHNA and SNTAGT. There are 16 residues in the CDR3. V shed 3 bases and J shed 0 bases, with 14 bases lying between them. The CDR3 spells CASSEPRGGDQETQYF. In nucleotides, the CDR3 is TGTGCCAGCAGTGAACCCAGGGGGGGGGACCAAGAGACCCAGTACTTC.

The chain employs TRBV28 and TRBJ1-1; D not resolved. CDR3 length equals 11 residues. Germline V gene lookup returns CDR1 MDHEN and CDR2 SYDVKM. The V gene lost 3 bases and the J gene lost 2 bases, with 1 base spanning the gap. The CDR3, as DNA: TGTGCCAGCAGTTTCAACACTGAAGCTTTCTTT. It is translated as CASSFNTEAFF.

The V gene is TRBV7-2, the J gene TRBJ2-5; either TRBD1 or TRBD2 may supply D (5 bases each). V was trimmed by 5 bases and J by 9 bases, leaving 10 bases between them. The CDR3 length is 11 residues. Germline V gene sequence: CDR1 SGHTA, CDR2 FQGNSA. The CDR3 is CASSRRGAQYF. In DNA, the CDR3 is TGTGCCAGCAGCCGAAGAGGGGCCCAGTACTTC.

This chain links TRBV5-1 with TRBJ2-2; perhaps D is TRBD1 or TRBD2 (6 bases each). CDR1 is SGHRS, CDR2 YFSETQ, per germline. Trimming shortened V by 3 bases and J by 6 bases, and 18 bases separated the two germline ends. This CDR3 has 16 residues. This CDR3 reads CASSSGGPPGAGELFF. In nucleotides, the CDR3 is TGCGCCAGCAGCTCCGGGGGCCCCCCTGGAGCCGGGGAGCTGTTTTTT. Together with reference TRBV5-1 and TRBJ2-2, the CDR3 gives the full variable domain: KAGVTQTPRYLIKTRGQQVTLSCSPISGHRSVSWYQQTPGQGLQFLFEYFSETQRNKGNFPGRFSGRQFSNSRSEMNVSTLELGDSALYLCASSSGGPPGAGELFFGEGSRLTVL.

The rearrangement uses TRBV5-1 and TRBJ1-1; D gene uncertain. The CDR3 contains 12 residues. Germline-derived CDR1 and CDR2 are SGHRS and YFSETQ. Trimming took off 0 bases at V and 2 bases at J, with 2 bases between the two ends. The CDR3 loop reads CASSLDNTEAFF. CDR3 coding DNA: TGCGCCAGCAGCTTGGACAACACTGAAGCTTTCTTT.

The rearrangement links TRBV27 to TRBJ2-1; 8 bases align to TRBD2. Germline CDR1 and CDR2: MNHEY and SMNVEV (reference sequence). The CDR3 spans 14 residues. V was pared by 2 bases and J by 10 bases, with 7 bases of the junction left unmatched. CDR3 in amino acids: CASSLGLAEGEQFF. In nucleotides, the CDR3 is TGTGCCAGCAGTTTAGGACTAGCCGAAGGGGAGCAGTTCTTC.

V and J are TRBV30 and TRBJ1-2, with a possible D match to TRBD1 (6 bases). CDR1 is GTSNPN, CDR2 SVGIG, per germline (reference sequence). The CDR3 has 13 residues. V shed 0 bases and J shed 4 bases, with 9 bases lying between them. CDR3 DNA sequence: TGTGCCTGGAGTGTTACAGGGATCTATGGCTACACCTTC. Amino acids: CAWSVTGIYGYTF.

The chain joins TRBV11-3 to TRBJ1-2; D may be TRBD1 (5 bases). Germline CDR1 is SGHNT and CDR2 is YENEEA. There are 10 residues in the CDR3. CDR3 amino acids: CGRGNYGYTF. The CDR3 DNA follows: TGTGGGAGGGGCAACTATGGCTACACCTTC.

The chain has TRBV12-5 and TRBJ2-3; D is perhaps TRBD1 (6 bases). Germline V gene lookup returns CDR1 LGHNT and CDR2 FRNRAP. The CDR3 runs 13 residues. Trimming pared 1 base from V and 8 bases from J, leaving 10 bases between. The CDR3 reads CASGLGGRGTQYF. As DNA, the CDR3 is TGTGCTAGTGGTTTGGGGGGGCGCGGTACGCAGTATTTT.

V usage is TRBV11-3 and J usage is TRBJ2-1; no clear D. Germline lookup yields CDR1 SGHNT and CDR2 YENEEA. The ends were cut back, 4 bases at V and 8 bases at J, with 15 bases in the middle. CDR3 length equals 14 residues. The CDR3 here is CASSSARWWDEQFF. CDR3 DNA: TGTGCCAGCAGCTCCGCTAGGTGGTGGGATGAGCAGTTCTTC.

The chain couples TRBV19 to TRBJ1-5; tentatively, D is TRBD1 (6 bases). The V and J ends lost 0 bases and 6 bases respectively, with 12 bases between them. The CDR3 contains 15 residues. Germline-derived CDR1 and CDR2 are LNHDA and SQIVND (reference sequence). The CDR3 DNA reads TGTGCCAGTAGTATAGAGGGGGCAGGGAGTCAGCCCCAGCATTTT. Protein: CASSIEGAGSQPQHF.

CDR3 nucleotides: TGTGCCTGGAGTCTAGGGACTAGCACAGATACGCAGTATTTT. Protein: CAWSLGTSTDTQYF. The chain couples TRBV30 to TRBJ2-3; weak D call: TRBD2 (6 bases). The germline V gene has CDR1 GTSNPN and CDR2 SVGIG (reference sequence). V lost 2 bases to trimming and J lost 0 bases, with 9 bases between them. The CDR3 contains 14 residues. Full variable domain (missing parts from reference TRBV30 and TRBJ2-3): SQTIHQWPATLVQPVGSPLSLECTVEGTSNPNLYWYRQAAGRGLQLLFYSVGIGQISSEVPQNLSASRPQDRQFILSSKKLLLSDSGFYLCAWSLGTSTDTQYFGPGTRLTVL.

CDR3 nucleotides: TGCGCCAGCAGCGTGACAGGGTTGAACACTGAAGCTTTCTTT. Amino acids: CASSVTGLNTEAFF. V and J are TRBV5-1 and TRBJ1-1; 7 bases match TRBD1. The trim removed 4 bases at V and 0 bases at J, leaving 3 bases unmatched. The germline gives CDR1 SGHRS, CDR2 YFSETQ. CDR3 length equals 14 residues.